Shown below are 18 T cell receptor beta chains from a single sample sequenced in a study of neurological immune-mediated disorders. Via MiXCR, TCRdb re-called the 5' RACE reads, giving one row per CDR3 protein. This table holds approximately 45,000 distinct CDR3 sequences, 9.5% to 15% found once. Sequences were obtained from PBMCs. The receptor source for this set is a female donor in good health.

This clonotype has a count of ten or more. This chain connects TRBV9 to TRBJ1-6, with 12 bases identical to TRBD1. Germline lookup yields CDR1 SGDLS and CDR2 YYNGEE. This CDR3 has 16 residues. V gave up 3 bases and J gave up 9 bases; unmatched junction bases: 7. The CDR3 reads CASSEGTGGLSSPLHF. For the CDR3, the DNA is TGTGCCAGCAGCGAGGGGACAGGGGGCTTAAGTTCACCCCTCCACTTT.

This clonotype was found many times. CDR3 region: CASSYSQRVGGPGPPLHF. The CDR3 DNA sequence: TGTGCCAGCAGTTACTCCCAAAGGGTGGGGGGGCCGGGGCCACCCCTCCACTTT. The V and J genes are TRBV6-5 and TRBJ1-6; possible D gene TRBD1, 6 bases. The CDR3 loop spans 18 amino acids. Germline-derived CDR1 and CDR2 are MNHEY and SVGAGI. Between the trimmed V and J ends, which lost 0 bases and 11 bases, there was a span of 23 bases.

This clonotype was observed at least ten times. This rearrangement joins TRBV6-6 to TRBJ2-5; D is unclear. Germline CDR1 is MNHNY and CDR2 is SVGAGI (reference sequence). The V end lost 1 base, the J end lost 1 base, and 7 bases lay between the germline ends. The CDR3 totals 14 residues. The CDR3 DNA reads TGTGCCAGCAGTTACTTTGGCGGCCAAGAGACCCAGTACTTC. This encodes CASSYFGGQETQYF.

This clonotype was counted at least ten times. The chain combines TRBV4-1 with TRBJ1-1, with TRBD1 matching 11 bases. Per germline, CDR1 MGHRA and CDR2 YSYEKL. Trimming cost V 4 bases and J 4 bases; bases outside gene matches: 5. The CDR3 spans 15 residues. CDR3 amino acids: CASSPKGTGGTEAFF. As DNA, the CDR3 is TGCGCCAGCAGCCCTAAGGGGACAGGGGGCACTGAAGCTTTCTTT.

Ten or more counts support this clonotype. Here the CDR3 DNA reads TGTGCCAGCTCACCCGATAAGCGGGGGAATGAGCAGTTCTTC. It codes for CASSPDKRGNEQFF. The genes are TRBV18 and TRBJ2-1; 8 positions agree with TRBD2. Germline assignment: CDR1 KGHSH and CDR2 LQKENI. This CDR3 is built from 14 residues. V was clipped by 3 bases and J by 7 bases; unmatched bases: 5.

This clonotype was found many times. The rearrangement joins TRBV5-1 to TRBJ2-5; 10 bases are shared with TRBD1. The germline V gene has CDR1 SGHRS and CDR2 YFSETQ. J was trimmed by 6 bases and V by 4 bases; bases with no gene match: 6. The CDR3 extends over 14 amino acids. The CDR3 nucleotides are TGCGCCAGCAGCCTGACAGGGGGCGGGAAGACCCAGTACTTC. Its translation: CASSLTGGGKTQYF.

This clonotype was counted at least ten times. Compared with germline, one end of the junction differs, possibly owing to a read error. J is TRBJ1-1 and V is TRBV5-1; D may be TRBD1 (5 bases). This CDR3 is built from 15 residues. Germline V gives CDR1 SGHRS, CDR2 YFSETQ. CDR3 DNA sequence: TGCGCCAGCAGCTTGGCCAAACAGGCGGACACGGAAGCTTTCTTT. Translated, it gives CASSLAKQADTEAFF.

This clonotype was seen at least ten times. The chain links TRBV28 to TRBJ1-2; no firm D call. Germline CDR1 MDHEN, CDR2 SYDVKM. This CDR3 has 16 residues. The V end lost 4 bases, the J end lost 0 bases, and 15 bases lay between the germline ends. For the CDR3, the DNA is TGTGCCAGCAGTTCCTTCCAGTCGAGCGCTAACTATGGCTACACCTTC. This gives the protein CASSSFQSSANYGYTF.

This clonotype was seen many times. This chain joins TRBV5-1 and TRBJ1-1; D is unclear. Germline CDR1 reads SGHRS; CDR2 reads YFSETQ. The germline V and J ends were trimmed by 1 base and 1 base, with 8 bases remaining between them. The CDR3 has 14 amino acids. The CDR3, as DNA: TGCGCCAGCAGCTTGCAGGCTTCGAACACTGAAGCTTTCTTT. Encoded protein: CASSLQASNTEAFF.

There are many counts of this clonotype. V usage is TRBV6-5 and J usage is TRBJ2-3, with D perhaps TRBD1 (5 bases). The CDR3 runs 16 residues. Germline loops: CDR1 MNHEY, CDR2 SVGAGI. V lost 6 bases to trimming and J lost 6 bases, with 22 bases between them. The CDR3 nucleotides are TGTGCCAGCAGCAACACAGGCACCTTACGGCGGGATACGCAGTATTTT. This gives the protein CASSNTGTLRRDTQYF.

This clonotype was counted ten times or more. V gene TRBV9 combines with J gene TRBJ2-7; 14 nucleotides match TRBD2. The trim removed 4 bases at V and 3 bases at J, leaving 3 bases unmatched. This CDR3 region has 15 residues. The germline V gene encodes CDR1 SGDLS and CDR2 YYNGEE. The CDR3: CASSPGLAGGYEQYF. The CDR3 nucleotides read TGTGCCAGCAGCCCCGGACTAGCGGGGGGCTACGAGCAGTACTTC.

V and J are TRBV5-1 and TRBJ1-2, with D maybe TRBD1 (5 bases). CDR3 length: 18 amino acids. Trimming pared 1 base from V and 4 bases from J, leaving 23 bases between. Per the germline V gene, CDR1 is SGHRS and CDR2 is YFSETQ. The CDR3 sequence is CASSLSDNSRILGYGYTF. DNA of the CDR3: TGCGCCAGCAGCTTGTCGGACAACTCAAGGATTCTTGGCTATGGCTACACCTTC.

This clonotype was counted ten times or more. V usage is TRBV5-1 and J usage is TRBJ2-3; D could derive from TRBD1 or TRBD2 (5 bases each). The CDR3 spans 16 residues. CDR1 and CDR2 (germline): SGHRS, YFSETQ. V was pared by 0 bases and J by 0 bases, with 11 bases between. CDR3: CASSLAGRDSTDTQYF. The CDR3 coding sequence is TGCGCCAGCAGCTTGGCTGGCCGGGACAGCACAGATACGCAGTATTTT.

The table lists this clonotype with many counts. The chain uses TRBV12-3 or TRBV12-4 and TRBJ2-3; the D gene could be TRBD1 or TRBD2 (5 bases each). Trimming took 2 bases from V and 1 from J, leaving 7 bases between them. CDR3 length: 14 residues. This CDR3 is CASSLKGRTDTQYF. CDR3 in DNA: TGTGCCAGCAGTTTAAAGGGACGCACAGATACGCAGTATTTT.

In this sample, this clonotype turned up many times. The chain couples TRBV20-1 to TRBJ1-3; tentatively, D is TRBD1 (6 bases). Trimming pared 6 bases from V and 4 bases from J, leaving 16 bases between. Germline V CDR1 and CDR2: DFQATT, SNEGSKA (reference sequence). This CDR3 has 14 amino acids. The CDR3 here is CSAMRGASGNTIYF. The CDR3 region has the DNA TGCAGTGCCATGAGGGGGGCTTCCGGAAACACCATATATTTT.

This clonotype showed up many times. This chain connects TRBV20-1 to TRBJ1-1; unclear D gene. V lost 2 bases to trimming and J lost 7 bases, with 8 bases between them. Germline V gene lookup returns CDR1 DFQATT and CDR2 SNEGSKA (reference sequence). The length of the CDR3 is 11 residues. The CDR3 DNA is TGCAGTGCTAGACGGGATGTTGAAGCTTTCTTT. Protein sequence: CSARRDVEAFF.

The CDR3 sequence: CSARDLRRGETQYF. The CDR3 coding sequence is TGCAGTGCTAGAGATCTCCGGCGTGGGGAGACCCAGTACTTC. The V and J genes are TRBV20-1 and TRBJ2-5; D gene ambiguous. Trimming removed 0 bases from V and 5 bases from J, with 13 bases in between. CDR3 length: 14 amino acids. The germline CDR1 and CDR2 sequences are DFQATT and SNEGSKA (reference sequence).

This clonotype was counted at least ten times. The chain links TRBV5-1 to TRBJ2-5; D remains unclear. The CDR3 totals 16 residues. V was pared by 0 bases and J by 4 bases, with 16 bases between. Germline lookup yields CDR1 SGHRS and CDR2 YFSETQ. As DNA, the CDR3 is TGCGCCAGCAGCTTGGAGTTGAATAGTGTAGGAGAGACCCAGTACTTC. Protein product: CASSLELNSVGETQYF. Filled out from reference TRBV5-1 and TRBJ2-5, the complete variable domain reads KAGVTQTPRYLIKTRGQQVTLSCSPISGHRSVSWYQQTPGQGLQFLFEYFSETQRNKGNFPGRFSGRQFSNSRSEMNVSTLELGDSALYLCASSLELNSVGETQYFGPGTRLLVL.